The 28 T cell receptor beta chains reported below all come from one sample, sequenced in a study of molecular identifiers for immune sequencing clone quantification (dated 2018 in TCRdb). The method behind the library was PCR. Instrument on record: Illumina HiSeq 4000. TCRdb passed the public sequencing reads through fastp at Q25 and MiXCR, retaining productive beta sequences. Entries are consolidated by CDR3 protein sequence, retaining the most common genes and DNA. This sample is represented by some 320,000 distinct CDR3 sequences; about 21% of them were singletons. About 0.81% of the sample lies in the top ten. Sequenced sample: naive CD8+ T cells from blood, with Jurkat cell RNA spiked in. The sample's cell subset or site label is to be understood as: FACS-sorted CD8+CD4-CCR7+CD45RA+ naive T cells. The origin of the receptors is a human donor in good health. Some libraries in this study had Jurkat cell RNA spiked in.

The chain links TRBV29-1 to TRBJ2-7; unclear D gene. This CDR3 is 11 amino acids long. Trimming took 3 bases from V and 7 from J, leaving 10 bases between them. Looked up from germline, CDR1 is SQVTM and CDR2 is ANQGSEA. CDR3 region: CSVELMGEQYF. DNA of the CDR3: TGCAGCGTTGAGCTTATGGGAGAGCAGTACTTC.

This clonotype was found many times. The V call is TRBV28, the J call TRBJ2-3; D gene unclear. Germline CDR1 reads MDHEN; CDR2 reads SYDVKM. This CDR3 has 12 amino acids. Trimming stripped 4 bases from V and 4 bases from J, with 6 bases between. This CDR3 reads CASSSPPDTQYF. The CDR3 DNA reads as TGTGCCAGCAGTTCCCCACCAGATACGCAGTATTTT.

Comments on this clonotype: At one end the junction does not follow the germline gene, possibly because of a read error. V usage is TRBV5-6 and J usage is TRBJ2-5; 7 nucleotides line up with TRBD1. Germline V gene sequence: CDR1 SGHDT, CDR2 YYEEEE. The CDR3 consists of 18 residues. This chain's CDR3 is CASNLARGTGVTSETQYF. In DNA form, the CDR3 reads TGTGCCAGCAACTTGGCCAGAGGTACAGGGGTCACTTCGGAGACCCAGTACTTC.

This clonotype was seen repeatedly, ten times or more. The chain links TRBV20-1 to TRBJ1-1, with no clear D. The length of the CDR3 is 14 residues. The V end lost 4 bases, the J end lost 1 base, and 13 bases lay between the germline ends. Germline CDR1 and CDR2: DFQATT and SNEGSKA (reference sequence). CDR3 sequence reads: CSATFRTENTEAFF. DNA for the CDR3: TGCAGTGCTACCTTTAGGACCGAGAACACTGAAGCTTTCTTT.

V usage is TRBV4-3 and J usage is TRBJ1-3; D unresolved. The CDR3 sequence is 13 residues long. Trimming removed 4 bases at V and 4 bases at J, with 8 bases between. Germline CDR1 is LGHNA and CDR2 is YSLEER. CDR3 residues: CASSPNYGNTIYF. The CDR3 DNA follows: TGCGCCAGCAGCCCCAATTACGGAAACACCATATATTTT.

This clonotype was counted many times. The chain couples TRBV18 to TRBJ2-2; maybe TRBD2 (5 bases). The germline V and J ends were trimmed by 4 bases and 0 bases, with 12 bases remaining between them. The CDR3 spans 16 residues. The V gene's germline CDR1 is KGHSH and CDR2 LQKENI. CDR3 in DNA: TGTGCCAGCTCACAACGTCCACTAGCGAACACCGGGGAGCTGTTTTTT. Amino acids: CASSQRPLANTGELFF.

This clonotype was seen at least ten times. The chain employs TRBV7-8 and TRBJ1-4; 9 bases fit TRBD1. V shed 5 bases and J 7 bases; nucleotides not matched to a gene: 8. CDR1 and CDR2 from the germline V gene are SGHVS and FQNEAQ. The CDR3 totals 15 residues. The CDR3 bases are TGTGCCAGCAGCACAAACAGGGGGCTGAGTGAAAAACTGTTTTTT. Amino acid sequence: CASSTNRGLSEKLFF.

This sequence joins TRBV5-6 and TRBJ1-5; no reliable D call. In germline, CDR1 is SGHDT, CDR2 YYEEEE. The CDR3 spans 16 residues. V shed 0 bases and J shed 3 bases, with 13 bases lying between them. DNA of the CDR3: TGTGCCAGCAGCTTGGCGGCGTCTGAATACAATCAGCCCCAGCATTTT. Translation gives CASSLAASEYNQPQHF.

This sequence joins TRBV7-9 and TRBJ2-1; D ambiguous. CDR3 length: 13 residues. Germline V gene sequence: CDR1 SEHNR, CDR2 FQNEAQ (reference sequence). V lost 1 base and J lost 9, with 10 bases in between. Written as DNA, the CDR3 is TGTGCCAGCAGCTTAGTTCTAGTCGGTGAGCAGTTCTTC. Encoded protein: CASSLVLVGEQFF.

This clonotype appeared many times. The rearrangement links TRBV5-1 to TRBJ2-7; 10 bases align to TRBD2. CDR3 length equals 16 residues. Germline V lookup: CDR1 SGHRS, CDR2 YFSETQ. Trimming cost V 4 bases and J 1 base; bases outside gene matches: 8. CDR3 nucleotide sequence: TGCGCCAGCAGCATATCGGGACTAGCGTTTTCCTACGAGCAGTACTTC. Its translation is CASSISGLAFSYEQYF.

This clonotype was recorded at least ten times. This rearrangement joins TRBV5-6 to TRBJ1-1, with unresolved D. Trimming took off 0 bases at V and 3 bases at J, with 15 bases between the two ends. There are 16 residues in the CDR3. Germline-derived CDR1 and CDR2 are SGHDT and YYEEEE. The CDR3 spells CASSLDNQFYDTEAFF. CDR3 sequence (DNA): TGTGCCAGCAGCTTGGATAATCAGTTTTATGACACTGAAGCTTTCTTT.

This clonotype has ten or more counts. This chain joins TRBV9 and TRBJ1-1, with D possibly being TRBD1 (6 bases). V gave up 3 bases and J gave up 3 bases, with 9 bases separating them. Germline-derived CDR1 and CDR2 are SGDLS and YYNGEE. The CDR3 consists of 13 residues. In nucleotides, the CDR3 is TGTGCCAGCAGCGCAGAGGGGGACACTGAAGCTTTCTTT. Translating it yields CASSAEGDTEAFF.

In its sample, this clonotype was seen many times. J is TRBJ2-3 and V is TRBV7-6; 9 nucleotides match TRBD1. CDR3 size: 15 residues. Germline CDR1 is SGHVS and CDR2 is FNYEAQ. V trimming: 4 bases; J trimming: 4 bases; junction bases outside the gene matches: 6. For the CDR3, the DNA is TGTGCCAGCAGCTGGGGACAGGGAGGTGCAGATACGCAGTATTTT. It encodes CASSWGQGGADTQYF.

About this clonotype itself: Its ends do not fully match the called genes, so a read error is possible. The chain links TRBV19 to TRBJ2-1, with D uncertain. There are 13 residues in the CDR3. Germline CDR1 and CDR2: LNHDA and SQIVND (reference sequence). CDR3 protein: CASSPLGGNGQFF. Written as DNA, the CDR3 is TGTGCCAGTAGCCCCCTCGGCGGCAATGGGCAGTTCTTC.

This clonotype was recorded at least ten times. The CDR3 nucleotides read TGTGCCAGCAGTTTAGGGATATATCAGCCCCAGCATTTT. It codes for CASSLGIYQPQHF. This chain uses TRBV27 with TRBJ1-5; D is ambiguous. The length of the CDR3 is 13 residues. Trimming removed 2 bases at V and 5 bases at J, with 7 bases between. The germline gives CDR1 MNHEY, CDR2 SMNVEV (reference sequence).

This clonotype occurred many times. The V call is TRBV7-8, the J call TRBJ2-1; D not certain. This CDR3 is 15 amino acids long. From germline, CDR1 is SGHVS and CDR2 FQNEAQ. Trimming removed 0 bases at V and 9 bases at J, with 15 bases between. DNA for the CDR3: TGTGCCAGCAGCTTAGCGCTTGCGTCCCACTCTGAGCAGTTCTTC. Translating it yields CASSLALASHSEQFF.

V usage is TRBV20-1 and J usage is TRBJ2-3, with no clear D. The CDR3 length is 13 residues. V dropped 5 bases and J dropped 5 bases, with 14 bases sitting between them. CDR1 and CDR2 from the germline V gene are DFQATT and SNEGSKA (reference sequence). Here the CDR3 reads CSAPNFELDTQYF. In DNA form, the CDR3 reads TGCAGTGCTCCCAATTTTGAGTTAGATACGCAGTATTTT.

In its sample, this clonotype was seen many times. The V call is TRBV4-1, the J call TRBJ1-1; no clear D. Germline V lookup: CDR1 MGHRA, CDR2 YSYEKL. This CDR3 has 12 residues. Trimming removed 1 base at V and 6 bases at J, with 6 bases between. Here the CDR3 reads CASSQGTAEAFF. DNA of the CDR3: TGCGCCAGCAGCCAAGGAACGGCTGAAGCTTTCTTT.

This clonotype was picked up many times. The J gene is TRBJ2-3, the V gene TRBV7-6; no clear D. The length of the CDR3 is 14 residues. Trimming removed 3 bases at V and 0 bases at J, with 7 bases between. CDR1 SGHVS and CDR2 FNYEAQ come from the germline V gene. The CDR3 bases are TGTGCCAGCAGCTTTTTGGCGAGCACAGATACGCAGTATTTT. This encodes CASSFLASTDTQYF.

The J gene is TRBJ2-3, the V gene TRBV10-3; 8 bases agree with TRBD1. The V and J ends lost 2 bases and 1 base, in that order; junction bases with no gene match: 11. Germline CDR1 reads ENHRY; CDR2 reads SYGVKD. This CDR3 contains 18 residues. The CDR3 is CAISEPEGLGQGTDTQYF. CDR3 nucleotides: TGTGCCATCAGTGAGCCCGAAGGTTTGGGACAGGGCACAGATACGCAGTATTTT.

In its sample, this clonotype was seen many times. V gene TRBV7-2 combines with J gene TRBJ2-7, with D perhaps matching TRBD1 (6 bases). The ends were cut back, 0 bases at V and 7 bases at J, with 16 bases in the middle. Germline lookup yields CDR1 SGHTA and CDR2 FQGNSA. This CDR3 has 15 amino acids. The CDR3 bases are TGTGCCAGCAGCTTAGCGGTGGGGGCTGGGATTGAGCAGTACTTC. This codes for CASSLAVGAGIEQYF.

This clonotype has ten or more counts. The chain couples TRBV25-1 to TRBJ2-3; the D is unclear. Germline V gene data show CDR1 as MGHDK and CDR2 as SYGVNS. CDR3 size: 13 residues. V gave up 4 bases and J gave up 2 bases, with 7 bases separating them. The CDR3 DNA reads TGTGCCAGCAGTGTAGGGATCACAGATACGCAGTATTTT. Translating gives CASSVGITDTQYF.

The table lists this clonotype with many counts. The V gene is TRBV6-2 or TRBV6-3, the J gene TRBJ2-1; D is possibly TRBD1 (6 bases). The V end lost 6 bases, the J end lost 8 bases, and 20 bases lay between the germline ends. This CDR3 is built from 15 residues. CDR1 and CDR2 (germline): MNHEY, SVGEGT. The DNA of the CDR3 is TGTGCCAGCAGCCCCAACGAGGACAGCGCCGATGAGCAGTTCTTC. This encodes CASSPNEDSADEQFF.

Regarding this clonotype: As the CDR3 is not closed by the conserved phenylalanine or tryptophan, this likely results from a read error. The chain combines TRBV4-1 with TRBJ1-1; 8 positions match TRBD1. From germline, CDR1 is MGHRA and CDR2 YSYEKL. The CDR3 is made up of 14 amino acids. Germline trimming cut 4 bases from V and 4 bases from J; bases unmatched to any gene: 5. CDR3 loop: CASSPGQGGTEAFL. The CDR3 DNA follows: TGCGCCAGCAGCCCTGGACAGGGCGGCACTGAAGCTTTCCTT.

The CDR3 spells CASSLEAGTAAAGEQYF. The CDR3 coding sequence is TGCGCCAGCAGCCTGGAGGCCGGGACCGCAGCAGCAGGCGAGCAGTACTTC. The chain couples TRBV5-1 to TRBJ2-7; D assignment may be TRBD1 or TRBD2 (5 bases each). This CDR3 spans 17 amino acids. V dropped 4 bases and J dropped 6 bases, with 26 bases sitting between them. Looked up from germline, CDR1 is SGHRS and CDR2 is YFSETQ.

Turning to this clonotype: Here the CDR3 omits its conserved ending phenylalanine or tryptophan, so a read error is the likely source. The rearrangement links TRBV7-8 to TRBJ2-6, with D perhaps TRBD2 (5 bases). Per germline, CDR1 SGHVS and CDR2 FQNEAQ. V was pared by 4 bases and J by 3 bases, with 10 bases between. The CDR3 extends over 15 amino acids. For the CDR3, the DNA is TGTGCCAGCAGCTCAGCCGGGGTTGGGGCCAACGTCCTGACTCTC. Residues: CASSSAGVGANVLTL.

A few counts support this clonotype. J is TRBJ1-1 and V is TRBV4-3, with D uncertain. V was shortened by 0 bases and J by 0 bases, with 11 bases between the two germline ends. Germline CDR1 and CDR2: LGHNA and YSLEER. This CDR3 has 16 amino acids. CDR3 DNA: TGCGCCAGCAGCCAAGATAGGGTCCTAGTGAACACTGAAGCTTTCTTT. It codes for CASSQDRVLVNTEAFF.

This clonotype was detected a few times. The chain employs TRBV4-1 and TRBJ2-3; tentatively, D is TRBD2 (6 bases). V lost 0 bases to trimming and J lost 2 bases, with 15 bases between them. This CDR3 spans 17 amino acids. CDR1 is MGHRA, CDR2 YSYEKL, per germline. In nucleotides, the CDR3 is TGCGCCAGCAGCCAAGATTGGGGCGGGATTAACACAGATACGCAGTATTTT. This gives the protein CASSQDWGGINTDTQYF.